This paragraph reports one T cell receptor (beta chain). This entry comes from a study of blood T cell repertoires in COVID-19. The overall study: Nucleic acid was either cDNA or gDNA, and it came from T cells, B-cell-depleted T cells, or PBMCs.

Authors' methods: Nucleated cell number was recorded as an estimate derived from reference gene primer amplification. Some clones are missing from TCRdb's copy, which holds only in-frame ones; the method was immunoSEQ multiplex PCR. The V and J calls and the clone size are those of that table, but D and trimming were determined from the DNA. Here the sample spans some 340,000 clones, approximately 91% being singletons. During the 2 weeks before they entered the study, exposed participants had met someone with a PCR-confirmed or clinician-diagnosed COVID-19 case. CDR3 length: 16 residues. V was clipped by 3 bases and J by 5 bases; unmatched bases: 7. CDR1 and CDR2 (germline): LGHNA, YSLEER.

Sequenced: PBMCs or T cells enriched from blood (not recorded which). The origin of this receptor is a woman in her 30s who had been exposed to COVID-19. V usage is TRBV4-3 and J usage is TRBJ2-4; 10 positions match TRBD2. The CDR3 sequence is CASSHDVTSGQNIQYF. The DNA for the CDR3 is TGCGCCAGCAGCCACGATGTGACTAGCGGGCAAAACATTCAGTACTTC.